The clone carrying this T cell receptor (beta chain) has more than one count but fewer than ten. Its antigen is undetermined. The same CDR3 is also encoded by other DNA sequences in this sample. The germline V gene encodes CDR1 SGHAT and CDR2 FQNNGV. The CDR3 totals 12 residues. Between the trimmed V and J ends, which lost 3 bases and 3 bases, there was a span of 6 bases. This entry is derived from a study of shared clonotypes between healthy human individuals. Findings and caveats of the study: Some naive CD4 clonotypes, 4% to 6%, turned up in common across four donors. Across subsets, estimated richness was generally greater for naive than for memory populations.

Repertoires were generated with immunoSEQ multiplex PCR, while TCRdb's copy carries only in-frame clones and drops some. In the table there are about 680,000 clones, 90% to 95% of which are singletons. The naive CD8 population came from CD45RO-negative cells selected for CCR7, without terminally differentiated effector memory CD45RA+ cells. The material sequenced was naive CD8+ T cells sorted from blood. J is TRBJ2-7 and V is TRBV11-2; unclear D gene. This TCR derives from a man aged 30 to 45 in good health. As DNA, the CDR3 is TGTGCCAGCAGCTTGGACGGCTACGAGCAGTACTTC. Translated, it gives CASSLDGYEQYF.